This T cell receptor (beta chain) derives from a study of cytomegalovirus exposure and HLA in healthy donors. Trimming removed 3 bases from V and 5 bases from J; junction bases left unmatched: 4. CDR1 and CDR2 (germline): LNHNV, YYDKDF (reference sequence). CDR3 length: 14 residues. PCR primers comprised 60 Vbeta and 13 Jbeta primers. TCRdb's copy holds only in-frame clones and misses some; the assay was immunoSEQ multiplex PCR. The table includes 150,000 to 200,000 clones, roughly 79% detected once. Overall study results and limits: Reported findings show TCR beta sequences accurately forecast HLA-A and HLA-B alleles in most subjects. Reportedly, diagnosis of cytomegalovirus status by the classifier showed high specificity and sensitivity.

In regard to this clone: What it binds is not known.

Input material: PBMCs. This chain joins TRBV15 and TRBJ1-5; 7 bases are shared with TRBD1. The TCR comes from a woman in her 30s in good health and CMV-seropositive. The CDR3 region is CATSRGQPDQPQHF. The CDR3 coding sequence is TGTGCCACCAGCAGGGGACAGCCCGATCAGCCCCAGCATTTT.